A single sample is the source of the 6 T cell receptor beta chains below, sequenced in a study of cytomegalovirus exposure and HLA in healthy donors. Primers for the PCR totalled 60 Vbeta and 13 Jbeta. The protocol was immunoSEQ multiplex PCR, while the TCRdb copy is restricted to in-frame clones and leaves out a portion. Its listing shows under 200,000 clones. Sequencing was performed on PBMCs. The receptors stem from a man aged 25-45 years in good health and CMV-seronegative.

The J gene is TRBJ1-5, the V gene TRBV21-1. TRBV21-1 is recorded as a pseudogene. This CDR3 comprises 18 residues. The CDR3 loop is CASSKKKTVGSEAQPQHF. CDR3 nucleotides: TGTGCCAGCAGCAAAAAGAAGACCGTCGGCTCAGAGGCTCAGCCCCAGCATTTT.

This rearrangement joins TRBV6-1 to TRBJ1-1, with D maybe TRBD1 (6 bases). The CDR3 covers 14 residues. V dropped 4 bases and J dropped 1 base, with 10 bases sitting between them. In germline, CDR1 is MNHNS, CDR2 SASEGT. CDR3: CASSVLQGNTEAFF. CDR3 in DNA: TGTGCCAGCAGTGTACTACAGGGGAACACTGAAGCTTTCTTT.

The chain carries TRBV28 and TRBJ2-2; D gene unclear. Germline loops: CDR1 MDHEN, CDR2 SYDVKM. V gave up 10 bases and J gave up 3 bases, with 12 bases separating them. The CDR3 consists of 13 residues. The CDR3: CATISHDTGELFF. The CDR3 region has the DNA TGTGCCACTATAAGTCACGACACCGGGGAGCTGTTTTTT.

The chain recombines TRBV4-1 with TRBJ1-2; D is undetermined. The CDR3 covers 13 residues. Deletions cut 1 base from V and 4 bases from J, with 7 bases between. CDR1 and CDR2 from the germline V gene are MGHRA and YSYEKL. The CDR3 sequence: CASSQGTLYGYTF. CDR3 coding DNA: TGCGCCAGCAGCCAAGGAACTCTCTATGGCTACACCTTC.

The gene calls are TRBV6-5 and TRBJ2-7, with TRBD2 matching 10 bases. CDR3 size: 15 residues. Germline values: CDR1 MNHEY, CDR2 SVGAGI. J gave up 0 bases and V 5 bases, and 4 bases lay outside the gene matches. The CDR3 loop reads CASSRGLAYSYEQYF. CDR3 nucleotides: TGTGCCAGCAGTAGGGGACTAGCGTACTCCTACGAGCAGTACTTC.

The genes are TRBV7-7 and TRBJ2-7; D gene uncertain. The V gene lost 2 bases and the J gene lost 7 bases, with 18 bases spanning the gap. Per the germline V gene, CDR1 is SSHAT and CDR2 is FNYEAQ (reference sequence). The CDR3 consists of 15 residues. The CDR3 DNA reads TGTGCCAGCAGCTTATCCCCCAGTTTGGGCCATGAGCAGTACTTC. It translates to CASSLSPSLGHEQYF.